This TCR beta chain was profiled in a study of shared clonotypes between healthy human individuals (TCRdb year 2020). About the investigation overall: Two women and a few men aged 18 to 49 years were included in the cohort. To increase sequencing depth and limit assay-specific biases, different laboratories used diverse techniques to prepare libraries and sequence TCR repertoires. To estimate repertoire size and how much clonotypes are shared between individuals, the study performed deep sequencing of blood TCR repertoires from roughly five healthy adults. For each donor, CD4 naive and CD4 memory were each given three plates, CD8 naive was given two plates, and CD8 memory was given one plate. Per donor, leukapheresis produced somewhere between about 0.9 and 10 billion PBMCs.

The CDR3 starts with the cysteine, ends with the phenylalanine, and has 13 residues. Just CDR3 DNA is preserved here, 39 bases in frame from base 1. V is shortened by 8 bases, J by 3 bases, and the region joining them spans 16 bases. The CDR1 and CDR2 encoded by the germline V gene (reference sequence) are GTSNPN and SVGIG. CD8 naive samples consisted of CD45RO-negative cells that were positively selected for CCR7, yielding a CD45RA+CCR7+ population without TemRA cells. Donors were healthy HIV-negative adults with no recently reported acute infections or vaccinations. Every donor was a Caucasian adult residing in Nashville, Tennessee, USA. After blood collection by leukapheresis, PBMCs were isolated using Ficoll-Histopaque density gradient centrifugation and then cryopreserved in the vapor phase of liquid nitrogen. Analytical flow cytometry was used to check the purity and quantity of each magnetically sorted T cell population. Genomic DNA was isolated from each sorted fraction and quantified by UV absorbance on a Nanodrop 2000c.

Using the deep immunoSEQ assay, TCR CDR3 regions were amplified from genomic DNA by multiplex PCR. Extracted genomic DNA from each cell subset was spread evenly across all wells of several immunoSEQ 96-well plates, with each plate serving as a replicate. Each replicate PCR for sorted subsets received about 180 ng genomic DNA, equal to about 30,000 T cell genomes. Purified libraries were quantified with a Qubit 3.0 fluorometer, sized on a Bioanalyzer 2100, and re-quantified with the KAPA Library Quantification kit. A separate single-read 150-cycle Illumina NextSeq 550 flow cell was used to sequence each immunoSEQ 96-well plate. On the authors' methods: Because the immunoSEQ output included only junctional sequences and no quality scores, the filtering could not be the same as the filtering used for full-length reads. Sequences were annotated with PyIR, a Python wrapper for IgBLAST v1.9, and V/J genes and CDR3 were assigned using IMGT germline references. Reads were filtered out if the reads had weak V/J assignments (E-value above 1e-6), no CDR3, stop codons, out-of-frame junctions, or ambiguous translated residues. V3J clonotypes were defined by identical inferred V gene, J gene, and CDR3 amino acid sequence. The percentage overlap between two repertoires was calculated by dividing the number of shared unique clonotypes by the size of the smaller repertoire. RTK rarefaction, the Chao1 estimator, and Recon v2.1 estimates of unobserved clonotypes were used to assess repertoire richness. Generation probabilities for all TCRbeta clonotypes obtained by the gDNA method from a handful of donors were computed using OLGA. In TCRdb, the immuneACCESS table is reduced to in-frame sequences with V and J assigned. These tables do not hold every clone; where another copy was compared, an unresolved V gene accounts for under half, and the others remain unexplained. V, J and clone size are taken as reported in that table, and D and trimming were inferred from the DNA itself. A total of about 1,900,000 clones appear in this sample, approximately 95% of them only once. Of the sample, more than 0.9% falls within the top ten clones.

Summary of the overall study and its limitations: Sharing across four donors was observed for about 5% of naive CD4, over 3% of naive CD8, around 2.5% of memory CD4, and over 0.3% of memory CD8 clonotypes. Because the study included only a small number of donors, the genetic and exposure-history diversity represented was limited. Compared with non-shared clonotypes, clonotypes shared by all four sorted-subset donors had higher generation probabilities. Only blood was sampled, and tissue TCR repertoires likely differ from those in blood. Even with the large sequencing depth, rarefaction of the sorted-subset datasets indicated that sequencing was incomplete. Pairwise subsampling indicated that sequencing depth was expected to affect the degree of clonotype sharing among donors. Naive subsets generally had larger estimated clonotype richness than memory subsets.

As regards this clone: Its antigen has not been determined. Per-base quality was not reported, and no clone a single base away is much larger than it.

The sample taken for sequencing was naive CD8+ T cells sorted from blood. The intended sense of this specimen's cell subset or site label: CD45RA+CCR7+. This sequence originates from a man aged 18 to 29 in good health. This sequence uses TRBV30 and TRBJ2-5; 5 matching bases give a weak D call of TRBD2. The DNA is TGTGCCACCGAGGACGGGGTGAAAGAGACCCAGTACTTC. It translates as CATEDGVKETQYF.